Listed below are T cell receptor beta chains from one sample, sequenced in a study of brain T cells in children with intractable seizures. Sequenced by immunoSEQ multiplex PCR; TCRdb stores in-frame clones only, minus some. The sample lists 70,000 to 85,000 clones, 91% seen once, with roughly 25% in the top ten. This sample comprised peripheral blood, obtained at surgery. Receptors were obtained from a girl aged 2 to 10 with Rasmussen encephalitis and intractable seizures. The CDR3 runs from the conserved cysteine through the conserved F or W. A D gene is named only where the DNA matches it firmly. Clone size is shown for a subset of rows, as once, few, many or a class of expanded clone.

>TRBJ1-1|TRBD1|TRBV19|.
TGTGCCAGTAGTATGAGGGGGCTTAAGAACACTGAAGCTTTCTTT
CASSMRGLKNTEAFF
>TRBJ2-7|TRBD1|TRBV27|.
TGTGCCAGCAGACTAGGAAACGGACAGGGCCACGAGCAGTACTTC
CASRLGNGQGHEQYF
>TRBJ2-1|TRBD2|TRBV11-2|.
TGTGCCAGCAGCTTACGGACTAGCGGAGTCTACAATGAGCAGTTCTTC
CASSLRTSGVYNEQFF
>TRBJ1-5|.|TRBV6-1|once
TGTGCCAGCAGTGAATCGGGGGGCACTCAGCCCCAGCATTTT
CASSESGGTQPQHF
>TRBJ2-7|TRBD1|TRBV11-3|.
TGTGCCAGCAGCTTAGTATGGGACAGAAGGTTTTACGAGCAGTACTTC
CASSLVWDRRFYEQYF
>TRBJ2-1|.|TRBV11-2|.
TGTGCCAGCAGCTTAGGACGGACAACACCCAATGAGCAGTTCTTC
CASSLGRTTPNEQFF
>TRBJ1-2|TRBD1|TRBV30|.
TGTGCCTGGAGTCGGGACAGCTATGGCTACACCTTC
CAWSRDSYGYTF
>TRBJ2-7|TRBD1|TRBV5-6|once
TGTGCCAGCAGCTTGGGGGGGCATCGCGACAGGGGGCGCAGAAGCGAGCAGTACTTC
CASSLGGHRDRGRRSEQYF
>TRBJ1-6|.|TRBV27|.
TGTGCCAGCAGTTTATCAGGGGGATATGGTTCACCCCTCCACTTT
CASSLSGGYGSPLHF
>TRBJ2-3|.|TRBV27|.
TGTGCCAGCAGTTTATATCCGGGCAGTCCAGATACGCAGTATTTT
CASSLYPGSPDTQYF
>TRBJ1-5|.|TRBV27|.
TGTGCCAGCAGTTTATCGAATCACGCCAATCAGCCCCAGCATTTT
CASSLSNHANQPQHF
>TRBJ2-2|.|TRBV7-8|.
TGTGCCAGCAGCTTATGGCCAAGCGCCGGGGAGCTGTTTTTT
CASSLWPSAGELFF
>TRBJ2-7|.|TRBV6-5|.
TGTGCCAGCACCTTCTTGGATCGCTCAGGCGAGCAGTACTTC
CASTFLDRSGEQYF
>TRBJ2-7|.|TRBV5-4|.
TGTGCCAGCAGCCAAACAAAAAGAGGGGTCGGACCTGCGTCCTACGAGCAGTACTTC
CASSQTKRGVGPASYEQYF
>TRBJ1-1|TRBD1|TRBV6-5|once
TGTGCCAGCAGTACGACAGGGGTGAACACTGAAGCTTTCTTT
CASSTTGVNTEAFF
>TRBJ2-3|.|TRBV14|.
TGTGCCAGCAGCCAAGTCACTAGATTCGGTCGAGATACGCAGTATTTT
CASSQVTRFGRDTQYF
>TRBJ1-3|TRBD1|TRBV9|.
TGTGCCAGCAGCCTGGGACAGCCTGGAAACACCATATATTTT
CASSLGQPGNTIYF
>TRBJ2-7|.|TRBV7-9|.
TGTGCCAGCACCACAAAGGATGACGAGCAGTACTTC
CASTTKDDEQYF
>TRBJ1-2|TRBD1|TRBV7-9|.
TGTGCCAGCAGCTTTTCATTCGGGACAGTGTATGGCTACACCTTC
CASSFSFGTVYGYTF
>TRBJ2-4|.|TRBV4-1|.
TGCGCCAGCAGCCAAGTAGGCCTAGTTGGAAACATTCAGTACTTC
CASSQVGLVGNIQYF
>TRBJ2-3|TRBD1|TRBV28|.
TGTGCCAGCCAGGGGGCAGACACAGATACGCAGTATTTT
CASQGADTDTQYF
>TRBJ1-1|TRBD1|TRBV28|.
TGTGCCAGCAGTTTGACAGGGAGACAGAACACTGAAGCTTTCTTT
CASSLTGRQNTEAFF
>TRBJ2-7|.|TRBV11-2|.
TGTGCCAGCAGCTTAGGTGGGTTTTGGTACGAGCAGTACTTC
CASSLGGFWYEQYF
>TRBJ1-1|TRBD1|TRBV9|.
TGTGCCAGCAGCTTCGGGCAGGGGGTCGGGGCTGAAGCTTTCTTT
CASSFGQGVGAEAFF
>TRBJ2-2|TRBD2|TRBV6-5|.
TGTGGGGGGGGTATAAACACCGGGGAGCTGTTTTTT
CGGGINTGELFF
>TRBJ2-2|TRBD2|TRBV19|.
TGTGCCAGTGACCCGACTAGCGGGGGGGCCGGCACCGGGGAGCTGTTTTTT
CASDPTSGGAGTGELFF
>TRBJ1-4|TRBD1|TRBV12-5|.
TGTGCTAGTGGTCCGACAGGGGCCCCCAATGAAAAACTGTTTTTT
CASGPTGAPNEKLFF
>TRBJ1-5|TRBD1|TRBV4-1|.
TGCGCCAGCAGCCTCGACAGGGGTAATCAGCCCCAGCATTTT
CASSLDRGNQPQHF
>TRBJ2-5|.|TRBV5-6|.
TGTGCCAGCAGCTTCAGCTTGTGGTCGACGGAGACCCAGTACTTC
CASSFSLWSTETQYF
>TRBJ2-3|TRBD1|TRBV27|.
TGTGCCAGCCGACCCTTGACAGGGGCAGATACGCAGTATTTT
CASRPLTGADTQYF
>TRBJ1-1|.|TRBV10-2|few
TGCGCCAGCAGGGAAACAATCCAGGGGAACACTGAAGCTTTCTTT
CASRETIQGNTEAFF
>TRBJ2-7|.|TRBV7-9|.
TGTGCCAGCAGCCCCCGGGGAGAGGGTCAGAACTTC
CASSPRGEGQNF
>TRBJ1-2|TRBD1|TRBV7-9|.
TGTGCCAGCAGCCCGAGGACAGGAAATGGCTACACCTTC
CASSPRTGNGYTF
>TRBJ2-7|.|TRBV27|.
TGTGCCAGCAGTTTTTCGCGGTTGGCCTACGAGCAGTACTTC
CASSFSRLAYEQYF
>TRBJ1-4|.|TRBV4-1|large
TGCGCCAGCAGCCAAGTCGTTGAAAAACTGTTTTTT
CASSQVVEKLFF
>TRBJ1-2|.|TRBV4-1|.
TGCGCCAGCAGCCAAGGCAAAGGGGGATATGGCTACACCTTC
CASSQGKGGYGYTF
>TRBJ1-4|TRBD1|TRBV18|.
TGTGCCAGCTCACCCTTTTTTAAGGGGGCTTCAACTAATGAAAAACTGTTTTTT
CASSPFFKGASTNEKLFF
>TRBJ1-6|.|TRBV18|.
TGTGCCAGCTCTCCGTCCCAGGGCGAATCACCCCTCCACTTT
CASSPSQGESPLHF
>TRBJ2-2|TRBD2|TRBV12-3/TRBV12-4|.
TGTGCCAGCAGCCCGGGACTAGCGAGGGAGCTGTTTTTT
CASSPGLARELFF
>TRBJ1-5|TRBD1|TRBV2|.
TGTGCCAGCAGATGGACAGGGCAATACTCGGCCCAGCATTTT
CASRWTGQYSAQHF
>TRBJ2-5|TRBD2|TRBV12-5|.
TGTGCTAGTGGTTTGGGCGGGGGGGCAAGAGGAGAGACCCAGTACTTC
CASGLGGGARGETQYF
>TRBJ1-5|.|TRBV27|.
TGTGCCAGCAGTTTATGGGGAGGGGATCAGCCCCAGCATTTT
CASSLWGGDQPQHF
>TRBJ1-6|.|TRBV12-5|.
TGTGCTAGTGGTTTGCGGGAGGGTATGAGGGAATCACCCCTCCACTTT
CASGLREGMRESPLHF
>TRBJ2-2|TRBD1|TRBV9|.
TGTGCCAGCAGCGACCGGTCGACAGGGGCGGGCGGGGAGCTGTTTTTT
CASSDRSTGAGGELFF
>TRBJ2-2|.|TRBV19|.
TGTGCCAGTAGGACGGGCACCGGGGAGCTGTTTTTT
CASRTGTGELFF
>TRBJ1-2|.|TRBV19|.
TGTGCCAGTAGTATCGGGGGTCGGCTCTATGGCTACACCTTC
CASSIGGRLYGYTF
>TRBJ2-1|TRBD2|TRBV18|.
TGTGCCAGCTCACCGGGGCTAGCGGGAGACAATGAGCAGTTCTTC
CASSPGLAGDNEQFF
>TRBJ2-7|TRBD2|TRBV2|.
TGTGCCAGCAGTGAAGGATATCGAATAGCGGGTTCCTACGAGCAGTACTTC
CASSEGYRIAGSYEQYF
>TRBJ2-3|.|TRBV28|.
TGTGCCAGTAGCGCCGGTTTACGTACGCAGTATTTT
CASSAGLRTQYF